This T cell receptor (beta chain) was sequenced in a study of sequential checkpoint blockade in melanoma. In the study overall: Patients were randomized 1:1 to nivolumab-then-ipilimumab or ipilimumab-then-nivolumab first-line. After both sequences, patients received maintenance nivolumab.

The treatment was: randomized to nivolumab then ipilimumab (arm A) or the reverse (arm B). Patients had received no earlier DNA-damaging chemotherapy. PBMC sorting kept live CD3+CD8+ cells without CD19 or CD56. The repertoire was sequenced with immunoSEQ multiplex PCR; TCRdb's copy has only in-frame clones and lacks some. The sample lists tens of thousands of clones, approximately 77% occurring once. In germline, CDR1 is SGHRS, CDR2 YFSETQ. Between the trimmed V and J ends, which lost 1 base and 2 bases, there was a span of 13 bases. CDR3 size: 15 residues. This TCR came from a human donor with melanoma. V is TRBV5-1 and J is TRBJ2-7; D is perhaps TRBD1 (5 bases). The specimen was CD8+ T cells sorted from blood (inferred from file names), collected from a patient given nivolumab and ipilimumab in sequence. The CDR3 is CASSLRYGAPYEQYF. CDR3 sequence (DNA): TGCGCCAGCAGCTTGCGGTATGGGGCCCCCTACGAGCAGTACTTC.